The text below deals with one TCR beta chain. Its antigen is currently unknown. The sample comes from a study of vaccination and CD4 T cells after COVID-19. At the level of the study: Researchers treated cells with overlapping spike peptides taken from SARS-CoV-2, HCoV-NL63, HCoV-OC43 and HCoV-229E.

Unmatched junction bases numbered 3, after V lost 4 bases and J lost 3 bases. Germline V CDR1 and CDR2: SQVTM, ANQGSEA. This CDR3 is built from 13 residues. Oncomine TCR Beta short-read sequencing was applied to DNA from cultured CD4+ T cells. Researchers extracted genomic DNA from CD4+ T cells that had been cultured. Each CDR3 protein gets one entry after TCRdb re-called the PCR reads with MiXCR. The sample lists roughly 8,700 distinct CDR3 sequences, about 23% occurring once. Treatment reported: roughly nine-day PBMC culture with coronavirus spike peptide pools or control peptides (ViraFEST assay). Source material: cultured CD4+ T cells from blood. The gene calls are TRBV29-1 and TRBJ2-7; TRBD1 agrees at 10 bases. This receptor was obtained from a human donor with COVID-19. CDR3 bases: TGCAGCGTTGGGACAGGGGGATTCTACGAGCAGTACTTC. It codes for CSVGTGGFYEQYF.